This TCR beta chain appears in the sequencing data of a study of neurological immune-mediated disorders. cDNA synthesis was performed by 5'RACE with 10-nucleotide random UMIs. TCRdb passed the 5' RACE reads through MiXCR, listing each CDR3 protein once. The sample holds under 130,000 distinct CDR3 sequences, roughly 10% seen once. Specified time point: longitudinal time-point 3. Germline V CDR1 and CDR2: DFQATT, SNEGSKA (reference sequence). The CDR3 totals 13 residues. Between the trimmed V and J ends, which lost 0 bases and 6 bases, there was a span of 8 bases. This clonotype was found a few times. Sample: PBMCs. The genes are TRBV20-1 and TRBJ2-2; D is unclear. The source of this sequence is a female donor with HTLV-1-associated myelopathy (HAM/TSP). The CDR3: CSARETLAGELFF. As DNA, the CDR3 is TGCAGTGCTAGAGAGACACTCGCCGGGGAGCTGTTTTTT.